This entry concerns a single TCR beta chain. This specimen belongs to a study of Ad26.COV2.S vaccination and SARS-CoV-2 variants. TCRdb keeps only in-frame clones here, not all; method: immunoSEQ multiplex PCR. The repertoire consists of 300,000 to 400,000 clones, with roughly 94% occurring once and the leading ten covering under 5%. The CDR3 consists of 16 residues. Germline CDR1 and CDR2: LGHNT and FRNRAP. Trimming removed 3 bases from V and 8 bases from J; junction bases left unmatched: 13. This chain connects TRBV12-5 to TRBJ2-3, with 8 bases identical to TRBD2. The sample consisted of peripheral blood, taken after recovery from COVID-19. The sequence came from a human donor who had recovered from COVID-19. CDR3 nucleotides: TGTGCTAGTGGTTTAAAGCGGGGGCCATTACTGGGTACGCAGTATTTT. Amino acid sequence: CASGLKRGPLLGTQYF.